The entry below describes one T cell receptor (beta chain). The sample originates from a study of cytomegalovirus exposure and HLA in healthy donors. The germline gives CDR1 ENHRY, CDR2 SYGVKD. The length of the CDR3 is 14 residues. Trimming at V came to 6 bases and at J to 2 bases, leaving 3 bases not matched to a gene. The PCR contained 60 Vbeta and 13 Jbeta primers. The repertoire was sequenced with immunoSEQ multiplex PCR; TCRdb's copy has only in-frame clones and lacks some. Among roughly 120,000 clones listed, about 68% were seen once. The specimen was PBMCs. The receptor was isolated from a woman aged 40-49 years in good health and CMV-seropositive. This sequence joins TRBV10-3 and TRBJ1-1, with 10 bases aligning to TRBD1. In DNA, the CDR3 is TGTGCCATCAGCGACAGGGGGCGAAACACTGAAGCTTTCTTT. The encoded protein is CAISDRGRNTEAFF.